These 19 T cell receptor beta chains originate from one sample sequenced in a study of blood T cell repertoires in COVID-19. Sequenced by immunoSEQ multiplex PCR; TCRdb stores in-frame clones only, minus some. Of 90,000 to 110,000 clones in the sample, approximately 80% were seen once. The sample was peripheral blood. The receptors shown here come from a woman of 80 years or more with active or convalescent COVID-19.

J is TRBJ2-2 and V is TRBV27; TRBD2 agrees at 7 bases. CDR1 and CDR2 from the germline V gene are MNHEY and SMNVEV (reference sequence). J lost 6 bases, V lost 6 bases, and 7 bases had no gene match. The CDR3 covers 14 residues. CDR3 amino acids: CASSRRTSPGELFF. CDR3 nucleotide sequence: TGTGCCAGCAGCCGCCGGACTAGTCCCGGGGAGCTGTTTTTT.

The chain uses TRBV29-1 and TRBJ2-1; 10 bases map to TRBD2. CDR1 and CDR2 from the germline V gene are SQVTM and ANQGSEA. The CDR3 covers 14 residues. The V segment lost 7 bases and the J segment 6 bases; nucleotides outside the gene matches: 9. Written as DNA, the CDR3 is TGCAGCGCCCTGACTAGCGGGCGATTCAATGAGCAGTTCTTC. Translation gives CSALTSGRFNEQFF.

The V call is TRBV27, the J call TRBJ2-1, with 10 nucleotides matching TRBD1. J gave up 7 bases and V 3 bases, and 3 bases lay outside the gene matches. There are 14 residues in the CDR3. Germline V gene sequence: CDR1 MNHEY, CDR2 SMNVEV (reference sequence). The CDR3 region is CASSLGQGLNEQFF. The DNA for the CDR3 is TGTGCCAGCAGTTTGGGACAGGGGTTGAATGAGCAGTTCTTC.

The V call is TRBV4-2, the J call TRBJ2-2, with 9 positions matching TRBD1. The junction had 5 bases not matched to a gene; V was cut back by 0 bases and J by 6 bases. CDR1 is LGHNA, CDR2 YNFKEQ, per germline. CDR3 length: 16 amino acids. The CDR3 sequence: CASSQDWDRVSGELFF. The DNA of the CDR3 is TGTGCCAGCAGCCAAGATTGGGACAGGGTGTCCGGGGAGCTGTTTTTT.

V usage is TRBV2 and J usage is TRBJ1-5; TRBD1 aligns across 9 bases. Germline lookup yields CDR1 SNHLY and CDR2 FYNNEI. This CDR3 is 14 amino acids long. The V and J ends lost 8 bases and 4 bases, in that order; junction bases with no gene match: 6. The DNA for the CDR3 is TGTGCCAGCCAGCTACAGGGGGCGAATCAGCCCCAGCATTTT. Amino acid sequence: CASQLQGANQPQHF.

The J gene is TRBJ2-3, the V gene TRBV19, with D perhaps matching TRBD2 (6 bases). From germline, CDR1 is LNHDA and CDR2 SQIVND (reference sequence). The V gene lost 4 bases and the J gene lost 8 bases, with 22 bases spanning the gap. The CDR3 is made up of 16 amino acids. This CDR3 is CASSRTTRVVKGTQYF. The DNA for the CDR3 is TGTGCCAGTAGTAGGACTACTAGGGTAGTTAAGGGTACGCAGTATTTT.

On this clone: Other DNA sequences of this sample code for an identical CDR3. The gene calls are TRBV13 and TRBJ2-6; D is possibly TRBD2 (6 bases). The V and J ends lost 4 bases and 0 bases respectively, with 13 bases between them. The CDR3 extends over 17 amino acids. Germline-derived CDR1 and CDR2 are PRHDT and FYEKMQ (reference sequence). The chain's CDR3 is CASSSYGDFSGANVLTF. CDR3 coding DNA: TGTGCCAGCAGCTCGTACGGGGACTTCTCTGGGGCCAACGTCCTGACTTTC.

The chain combines TRBV28 with TRBJ2-1, with TRBD2 matching over 8 bases. The germline gives CDR1 MDHEN, CDR2 SYDVKM. Unmatched junction bases numbered 8, after V lost 4 bases and J lost 9 bases. This CDR3 has 14 residues. CDR3 in amino acids: CASSWIAGRGEQFF. CDR3 coding DNA: TGTGCCAGCAGTTGGATAGCGGGAAGGGGTGAGCAGTTCTTC. The full variable domain, with the rest looked up from reference TRBV28 and TRBJ2-1, is DVKVTQSSRYLVKRTGEKVFLECVQDMDHENMFWYRQDPGLGLRLIYFSYDVKMKEKGDIPEGYSVSREKKERFSLILESASTNQTSMYLCASSWIAGRGEQFFGPGTRLTVL.

This sequence joins TRBV19 and TRBJ2-7; 7 bases are a match to TRBD1. CDR3 length: 18 residues. CDR1 LNHDA and CDR2 SQIVND come from the germline V gene (reference sequence). The V and J ends lost 6 bases and 1 base, in that order; junction bases with no gene match: 18. This chain's CDR3 is CASSPAGRGQAPSYEQYF. The CDR3 DNA is TGTGCCAGTAGCCCAGCCGGACGCGGACAGGCACCTTCCTACGAGCAGTACTTC.

The V gene is TRBV18, the J gene TRBJ2-7; TRBD1 aligns across 7 bases. CDR1 KGHSH and CDR2 LQKENI come from the germline V gene. CDR3 length equals 14 residues. The trim removed 3 bases at V and 4 bases at J, leaving 6 bases unmatched. CDR3 DNA: TGTGCCAGCTCACCGGGACAGAAGGTTTACGAGCAGTACTTC. It encodes CASSPGQKVYEQYF.

The chain combines TRBV25-1 with TRBJ1-2; the match to TRBD1 covers 7 bases. Germline-derived CDR1 and CDR2 are MGHDK and SYGVNS. This CDR3 comprises 13 residues. V lost 2 bases to trimming and J lost 4 bases; unmatched junction nucleotides: 1. CDR3 residues: CASSEGTVYGYTF. Written as DNA, the CDR3 is TGTGCCAGCAGTGAAGGGACAGTCTATGGCTACACCTTC.

The V and J genes are TRBV5-1 and TRBJ2-2, with TRBD1 identical over 7 bases. This CDR3 has 15 residues. Per germline, CDR1 SGHRS and CDR2 YFSETQ. V shed 2 bases and J 2 bases; nucleotides not matched to a gene: 3. The CDR3 here is CASSLDRVNTGELFF. The DNA of the CDR3 is TGCGCCAGCAGCTTAGACAGGGTTAACACCGGGGAGCTGTTTTTT.

The chain links TRBV7-9 to TRBJ1-2; 9 nucleotides agree with TRBD1. The CDR3 covers 18 residues. Per germline, CDR1 SEHNR and CDR2 FQNEAQ (reference sequence). V was clipped by 3 bases and J by 6 bases; unmatched bases: 17. CDR3 amino acids: CASSFLPRRQGGNDGYTF. CDR3 DNA sequence: TGTGCCAGCAGCTTTCTTCCCCGGAGACAGGGGGGGAATGATGGCTACACCTTC.

The chain carries TRBV6-4 and TRBJ2-1; a possible D gene is TRBD2 (7 bases). The CDR3 is made up of 14 amino acids. With 2 bases removed from V and 10 bases from J, the gap between germline ends came to 15 bases. The germline V gene encodes CDR1 MRHNA and CDR2 SNTAGT. CDR3 bases: TGTGCCAGCAGTGACCGGGGGGCACCAACCGAGCAGTTCTTC. It specifies CASSDRGAPTEQFF.

J is TRBJ2-1 and V is TRBV9, with 11 positions matching TRBD2. CDR1 and CDR2 (germline): SGDLS, YYNGEE. The CDR3 extends over 15 amino acids. V lost 0 bases to trimming and J lost 6 bases; unmatched junction nucleotides: 2. DNA of the CDR3: TGTGCCAGCAGCGTAGATAGCGGGAGGGCCAATGAGCAGTTCTTC. Its protein product is CASSVDSGRANEQFF.

This chain links TRBV27 with TRBJ2-2, with 13 bases that match TRBD2. The CDR3 sequence is 14 residues long. From germline, CDR1 is MNHEY and CDR2 SMNVEV (reference sequence). Trimming removed 8 bases from V and 7 bases from J; junction bases left unmatched: 4. For the CDR3, the DNA is TGTGCCAGCCGGGGACTAGCGGGACTCGGGGAGCTGTTTTTT. Translating gives CASRGLAGLGELFF.

The J gene is TRBJ2-5, the V gene TRBV5-1; 8 nucleotides agree with TRBD1. The CDR3 runs to 14 residues. Germline V CDR1 and CDR2: SGHRS, YFSETQ. J was trimmed by 5 bases and V by 6 bases; bases with no gene match: 9. For the CDR3, the DNA is TGCGCCAGCACCCGACAGGGGCCTTCGGAGACCCAGTACTTC. The encoded protein is CASTRQGPSETQYF.

The gene calls are TRBV5-6 and TRBJ2-7, with D possibly matching TRBD1 (6 bases). The germline V gene encodes CDR1 SGHDT and CDR2 YYEEEE. Trimming stripped 4 bases from V and 5 bases from J, with 13 bases between. The length of the CDR3 is 13 residues. CDR3 sequence reads: CASSKTGSHEQYF. Here the CDR3 DNA reads TGTGCCAGCAGCAAAACAGGGTCCCACGAGCAGTACTTC.

The chain is built from TRBV28 and TRBJ1-5, with 9 bases identical to TRBD1. The CDR3 is made up of 16 amino acids. V was clipped by 3 bases and J by 8 bases; unmatched bases: 11. Germline lookup yields CDR1 MDHEN and CDR2 SYDVKM. CDR3 bases: TGTGCCAGCAGTTTCTCTCTCCCACAGGGGGCGAAGCCCCAGCATTTT. Residues: CASSFSLPQGAKPQHF.